This TCR beta chain is drawn from a study of blood T cell repertoires in COVID-19. Per the authors' pipeline: Amplification with reference gene primers provided the estimates of nucleated cell counts. This table comes from immunoSEQ multiplex PCR, and its TCRdb copy is limited to in-frame clones, with some not included. The V and J calls and clone size come from that table; D and trimming were worked out from the DNA. This sample has about 300,000 clones, with around 90% found just once. This sequence originates from a man between 70 and 80 years old with acute or convalescent COVID-19. The specimen was peripheral blood.

The CDR3 loop is CASSLEVAGGKNIQYF. In DNA form, the CDR3 reads TGCGCCAGCAGCTTGGAAGTAGCGGGAGGGAAAAACATTCAGTACTTC. The chain joins TRBV5-1 to TRBJ2-4, with TRBD2 identical over 11 bases. Per germline, CDR1 SGHRS and CDR2 YFSETQ. V lost 0 bases to trimming and J lost 4 bases; unmatched junction nucleotides: 3. CDR3 length: 16 residues.